This T cell receptor beta chain was observed in a study of blood T cell repertoires in COVID-19. About the study: T cells, B-cell-depleted T cells, or PBMCs provided the cDNA or gDNA that served as material.

Assay used: immunoSEQ multiplex PCR; TCRdb lists only in-frame clones, some missing. The table records 250,000 or so clones, roughly 84% of them present only once. The sequenced sample was PBMCs or T cells enriched from blood (not recorded which). The source of this sequence is a woman aged 45-65 years who had been exposed to COVID-19.

The chain's CDR3 is CASSPQNMNTEAFF. The CDR3 DNA sequence: TGTGCCAGCTCACCCCAGAACATGAACACTGAAGCTTTCTTT. The chain has TRBV18 and TRBJ1-1; D call uncertain. The CDR3 spans 14 residues. Germline V gene data show CDR1 as KGHSH and CDR2 as LQKENI. The V end lost 3 bases, the J end lost 0 bases, and 8 bases lay between the germline ends.